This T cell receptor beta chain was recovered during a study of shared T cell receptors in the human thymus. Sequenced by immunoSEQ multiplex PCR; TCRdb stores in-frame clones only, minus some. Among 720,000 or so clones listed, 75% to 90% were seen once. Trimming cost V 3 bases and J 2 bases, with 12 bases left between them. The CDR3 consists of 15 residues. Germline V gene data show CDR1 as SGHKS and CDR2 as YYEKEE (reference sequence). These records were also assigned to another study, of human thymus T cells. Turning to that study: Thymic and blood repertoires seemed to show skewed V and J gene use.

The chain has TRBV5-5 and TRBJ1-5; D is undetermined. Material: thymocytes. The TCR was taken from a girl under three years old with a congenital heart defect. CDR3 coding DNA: TGTGCCAGCAGCTCTAGGTGTTTTGGCAATCAGCCCCAGCATTTT. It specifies CASSSRCFGNQPQHF. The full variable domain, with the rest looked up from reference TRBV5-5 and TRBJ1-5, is DAGVTQSPTHLIKTRGQQVTLRCSPISGHKSVSWYQQVLGQGPQFIFQYYEKEERGRGNFPDRFSARQFPNYSSELNVNALLLGDSALYLCASSSRCFGNQPQHFGDGTRLSIL.